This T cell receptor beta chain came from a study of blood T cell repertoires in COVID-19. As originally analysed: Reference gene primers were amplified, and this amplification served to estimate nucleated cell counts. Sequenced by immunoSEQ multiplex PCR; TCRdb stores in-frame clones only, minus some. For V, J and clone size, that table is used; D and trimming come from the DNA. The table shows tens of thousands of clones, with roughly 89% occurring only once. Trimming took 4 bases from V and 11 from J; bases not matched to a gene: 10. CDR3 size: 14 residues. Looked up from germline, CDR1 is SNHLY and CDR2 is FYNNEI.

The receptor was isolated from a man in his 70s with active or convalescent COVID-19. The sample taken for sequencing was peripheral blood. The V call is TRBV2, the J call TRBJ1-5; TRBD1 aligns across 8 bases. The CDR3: CASSGGQGREAQHF. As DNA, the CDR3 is TGTGCCAGCAGTGGTGGACAGGGACGGGAAGCCCAGCATTTT.